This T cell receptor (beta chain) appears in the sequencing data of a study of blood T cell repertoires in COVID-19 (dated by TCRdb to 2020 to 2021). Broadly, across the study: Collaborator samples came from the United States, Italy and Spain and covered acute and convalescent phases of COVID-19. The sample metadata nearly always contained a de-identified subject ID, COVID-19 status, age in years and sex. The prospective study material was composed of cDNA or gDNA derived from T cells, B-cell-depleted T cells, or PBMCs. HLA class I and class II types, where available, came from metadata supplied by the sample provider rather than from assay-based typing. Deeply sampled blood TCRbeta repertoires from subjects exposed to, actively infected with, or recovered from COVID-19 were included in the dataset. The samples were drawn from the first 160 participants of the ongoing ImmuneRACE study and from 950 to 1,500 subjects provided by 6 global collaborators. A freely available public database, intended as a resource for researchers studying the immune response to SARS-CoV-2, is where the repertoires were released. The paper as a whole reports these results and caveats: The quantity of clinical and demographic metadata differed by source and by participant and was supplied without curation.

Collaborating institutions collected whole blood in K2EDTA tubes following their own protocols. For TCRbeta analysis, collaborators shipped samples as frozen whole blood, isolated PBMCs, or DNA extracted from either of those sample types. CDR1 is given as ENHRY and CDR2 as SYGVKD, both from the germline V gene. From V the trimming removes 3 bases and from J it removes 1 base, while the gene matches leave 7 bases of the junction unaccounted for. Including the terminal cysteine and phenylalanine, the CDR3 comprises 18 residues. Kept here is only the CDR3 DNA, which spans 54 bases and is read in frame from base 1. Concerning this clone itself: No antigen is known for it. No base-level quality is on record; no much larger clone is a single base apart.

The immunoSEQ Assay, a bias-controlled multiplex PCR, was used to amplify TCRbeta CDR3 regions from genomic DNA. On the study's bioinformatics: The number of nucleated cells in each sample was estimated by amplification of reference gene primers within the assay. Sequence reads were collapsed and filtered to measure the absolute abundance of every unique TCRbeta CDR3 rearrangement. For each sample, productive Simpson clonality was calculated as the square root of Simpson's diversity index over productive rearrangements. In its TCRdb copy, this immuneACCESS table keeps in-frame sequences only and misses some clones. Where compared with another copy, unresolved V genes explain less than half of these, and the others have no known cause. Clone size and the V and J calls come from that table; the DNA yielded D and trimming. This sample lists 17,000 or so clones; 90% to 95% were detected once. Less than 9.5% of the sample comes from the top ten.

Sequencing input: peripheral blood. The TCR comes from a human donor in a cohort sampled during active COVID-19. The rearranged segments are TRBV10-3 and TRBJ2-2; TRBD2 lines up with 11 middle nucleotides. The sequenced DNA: TGTGCCATCAGTGAACGGGGGACTAGCGGAGGGAACACCGGGGAGCTGTTTTTT. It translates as CAISERGTSGGNTGELFF.